The 2 T cell receptor beta chains below come from one sample, sequenced in a study of blood T cell repertoires in COVID-19. Some clones are missing from TCRdb's copy, which holds only in-frame ones; the method was immunoSEQ multiplex PCR. The profile covers 150,000 to 200,000 clones, with about four fifths appearing a single time and roughly 2% taken by the ten largest. Sample: peripheral blood. The receptors here all came from a woman older than 75 with acute or convalescent COVID-19.

The rearrangement uses TRBV4-1 and TRBJ2-7, with TRBD2 identical over 7 bases. The CDR3 has 15 amino acids. Germline V CDR1 and CDR2: MGHRA, YSYEKL. J was trimmed by 6 bases and V by 4 bases; bases with no gene match: 12. CDR3 loop: CASSPGPGGRSEQYF. In nucleotides, the CDR3 is TGCGCCAGCAGCCCAGGGCCGGGGGGTCGCTCCGAGCAGTACTTC.

The chain recombines TRBV19 with TRBJ1-2; D may be TRBD1 (6 bases). V was cut by 4 bases and J by 2 bases, with 11 bases left in between. Germline V gives CDR1 LNHDA, CDR2 SQIVND (reference sequence). This CDR3 comprises 14 residues. The CDR3 nucleotides read TGTGCCAGTAGTACCCTACAGGGAAACTATGGCTACACCTTC. Encoded protein: CASSTLQGNYGYTF.